This is a list of T cell receptor beta chains from one sample in a study of OX40 agonist ivuxolimab in advanced cancers. Generated by immunoSEQ multiplex PCR, the TCRdb table keeps only in-frame clones and is missing some. This table holds tens of thousands of clones, 92% found once. Sequenced material: CD4+ or CD8+ T cells sorted from blood, taken in a trial of the OX40 agonist ivuxolimab. The receptors derive from an adult with an advanced solid tumor such as melanoma, head and neck, liver or kidney cancer. The CDR3 runs from the conserved cysteine through the conserved F or W. D genes are given only for firm matches. Size is omitted from some rows. Given values are once, few, many or a class for expanded clones.

D gene: TRBD1
J gene: TRBJ1-2
clone size: .
V gene: TRBV18
CDR3 protein: CASSPRQGVGYGYTF
CDR3 DNA: TGTGCCAGCTCACCACGACAGGGGGTTGGCTATGGCTACACCTTC

D gene: TRBD1
J gene: TRBJ2-7
clone size: .
V gene: TRBV11-2
CDR3 protein: CASSARRQGLRGEQYF
CDR3 DNA: TGTGCCAGCAGCGCGAGAAGACAGGGGTTAAGGGGCGAGCAGTACTTC

D gene: .
J gene: TRBJ1-2
clone size: .
V gene: TRBV7-9
CDR3 protein: CASSLGSAGGYTF
CDR3 DNA: TGTGCCAGCAGCTTGGGGTCAGCGGGCGGCTACACCTTC

D gene: .
J gene: TRBJ2-3
clone size: .
V gene: TRBV7-6
CDR3 protein: CASSFGQSTDTQYF
CDR3 DNA: TGTGCCAGCAGCTTTGGACAGAGCACAGATACGCAGTATTTT

D gene: TRBD1
J gene: TRBJ2-3
clone size: .
V gene: TRBV28
CDR3 protein: CASSSGAGGADTQYF
CDR3 DNA: TGTGCCAGCAGTTCGGGGGCAGGGGGCGCGGATACGCAGTATTTT

D gene: .
J gene: TRBJ2-1
clone size: .
V gene: TRBV7-6
CDR3 protein: CASSSWGADEQFF
CDR3 DNA: TGTGCCAGCAGCTCGTGGGGGGCCGATGAGCAGTTCTTC

D gene: .
J gene: TRBJ2-7
clone size: .
V gene: TRBV9
CDR3 protein: CASSLSLRSYEQYF
CDR3 DNA: TGTGCCAGCAGCCTCAGCCTCCGCTCCTACGAGCAGTACTTC

D gene: TRBD2
J gene: TRBJ2-3
clone size: .
V gene: TRBV5-1
CDR3 protein: CASSLTGTSGIPDTQYF
CDR3 DNA: TGCGCCAGCAGCTTAACCGGGACTAGCGGGATCCCAGATACGCAGTATTTT

D gene: .
J gene: TRBJ2-7
clone size: few
V gene: TRBV6-4
CDR3 protein: CASSQSGGVGDEQYF
CDR3 DNA: TGTGCCAGCAGCCAGTCAGGCGGAGTAGGAGACGAGCAGTACTTC

D gene: .
J gene: TRBJ2-3
clone size: .
V gene: TRBV5-1
CDR3 protein: CASSLRSDTQYF
CDR3 DNA: TGCGCCAGCAGCTTGCGGTCAGATACGCAGTATTTT

D gene: TRBD1
J gene: TRBJ1-2
clone size: .
V gene: TRBV6-5
CDR3 protein: CASSRQGSGSYGYTF
CDR3 DNA: TGTGCCAGCAGTCGACAGGGGTCGGGGAGCTATGGCTACACCTTC

D gene: TRBD2
J gene: TRBJ2-7
clone size: .
V gene: TRBV5-5
CDR3 protein: CASSYLGLASYEQYF
CDR3 DNA: TGTGCCAGCAGCTACCTAGGACTAGCATCCTACGAGCAGTACTTC

D gene: TRBD1
J gene: TRBJ2-7
clone size: .
V gene: TRBV19
CDR3 protein: CASSTIPGQGTGEQYF
CDR3 DNA: TGTGCCAGTAGTACAATCCCGGGACAGGGGACAGGAGAGCAGTACTTC

D gene: .
J gene: TRBJ1-3
clone size: .
V gene: TRBV4-3
CDR3 protein: CASSFTGGGVSDTIYF
CDR3 DNA: TGCGCCAGCAGCTTTACCGGAGGCGGGGTATCGGACACCATATATTTT

D gene: TRBD2
J gene: TRBJ2-1
clone size: .
V gene: TRBV7-8
CDR3 protein: CASNNPSGAPREQFF
CDR3 DNA: TGTGCCAGCAACAATCCTAGCGGAGCTCCTCGGGAGCAGTTCTTC

D gene: TRBD1
J gene: TRBJ1-5
clone size: .
V gene: TRBV6-5
CDR3 protein: CASRGQERNQPQHF
CDR3 DNA: TGTGCCAGCAGAGGACAGGAGCGGAATCAGCCCCAGCATTTT

D gene: TRBD2
J gene: TRBJ2-5
clone size: .
V gene: TRBV11-2
CDR3 protein: CASRKAGVVRETQYF
CDR3 DNA: TGTGCCAGCAGGAAAGCGGGAGTGGTACGAGAGACCCAGTACTTC

D gene: TRBD1
J gene: TRBJ1-1
clone size: .
V gene: TRBV2
CDR3 protein: CASRPGQGDTEAFF
CDR3 DNA: TGTGCCAGCAGGCCGGGACAGGGGGACACTGAAGCTTTCTTT

D gene: TRBD2
J gene: TRBJ2-1
clone size: .
V gene: TRBV7-9
CDR3 protein: CASSLSRRLAGLDEQFF
CDR3 DNA: TGTGCCAGCAGCTTAAGTAGGCGCCTAGCGGGATTAGATGAGCAGTTCTTC

D gene: .
J gene: TRBJ2-2
clone size: .
V gene: TRBV9
CDR3 protein: CASGPAANTGELFF
CDR3 DNA: TGTGCCAGCGGGCCGGCGGCGAACACCGGGGAGCTGTTTTTT

D gene: .
J gene: TRBJ2-5
clone size: .
V gene: TRBV11-3
CDR3 protein: CASSRGAGEETQYF
CDR3 DNA: TGTGCCAGCAGCCGTGGGGCAGGGGAGGAGACCCAGTACTTC

D gene: TRBD1
J gene: TRBJ2-3
clone size: .
V gene: TRBV28
CDR3 protein: CASTSPGGLFTDTQYF
CDR3 DNA: TGTGCCAGCACCTCCCCAGGGGGTCTATTCACAGATACGCAGTATTTT

D gene: .
J gene: TRBJ2-7
clone size: .
V gene: TRBV29-1
CDR3 protein: CSVEEVVGPTYEQYF
CDR3 DNA: TGCAGCGTTGAAGAGGTCGTAGGGCCCACGTACGAGCAGTACTTC

D gene: TRBD2
J gene: TRBJ2-3
clone size: once
V gene: TRBV6-5
CDR3 protein: CASSFYHSGRADTQYF
CDR3 DNA: TGTGCCAGCAGTTTTTATCATTCCGGGAGGGCAGATACGCAGTATTTT

D gene: .
J gene: TRBJ1-3
clone size: .
V gene: TRBV30
CDR3 protein: CAWSVDRNSGNTIYF
CDR3 DNA: TGTGCCTGGAGTGTGGACAGAAACTCTGGAAACACCATATATTTT

D gene: .
J gene: TRBJ2-7
clone size: .
V gene: TRBV27
CDR3 protein: CASSLSWDGTKSEQYF
CDR3 DNA: TGTGCCAGCAGTTTATCCTGGGATGGGACAAAAAGCGAGCAGTACTTC

D gene: .
J gene: TRBJ1-1
clone size: .
V gene: TRBV5-1
CDR3 protein: CASSFDGSEAFF
CDR3 DNA: TGCGCCAGCAGCTTTGACGGGAGTGAAGCTTTCTTT

D gene: .
J gene: TRBJ2-5
clone size: few
V gene: TRBV20-1
CDR3 protein: CSASRQETQYF
CDR3 DNA: TGCAGTGCTAGCAGACAAGAGACCCAGTACTTC

D gene: .
J gene: TRBJ2-5
clone size: .
V gene: TRBV2
CDR3 protein: CASTVRPETQYF
CDR3 DNA: TGTGCCAGCACTGTCCGGCCGGAGACCCAGTACTTC